Listed here are 17 T cell receptor beta chains from one sample, sequenced in a study of T-cell memory formation after mild COVID-19. TCRdb recomputed calls from the 5' RACE reads with MiXCR, one row per CDR3 protein. The table lists about 150,000 distinct CDR3 sequences, 20% to 25% of them singletons. Sequencing used PBMCs or a T cell subset sorted from them (not recorded which). These receptors were obtained from an adult woman who had mild COVID-19 (a few samples of this study predate the infection). Cell type and time point are not known.

The sample holds a few counts of this clonotype. CDR3 residues: CASSQGGQNPSPLHF. The DNA of the CDR3 is TGCGCCAGCAGCCAAGGAGGGCAGAATCCCTCACCCCTCCACTTT. The chain is built from TRBV4-3 and TRBJ1-6; D remains ambiguous. Germline loops: CDR1 LGHNA, CDR2 YSLEER. V lost 1 base and J 10 bases, leaving 14 bases between the germline ends. This CDR3 contains 15 residues.

This CDR3 reads CASKEAGNYGYTF. For the CDR3, the DNA is TGTGCCAGTAAAGAAGCGGGTAACTATGGCTACACCTTC. This chain connects TRBV19 to TRBJ1-2; no reliable D call. The germline V and J ends were trimmed by 7 bases and 1 base, with 10 bases remaining between them. CDR3 length: 13 amino acids. The germline V gene encodes CDR1 LNHDA and CDR2 SQIVND (reference sequence).

The V call is TRBV7-6, the J call TRBJ2-3, with D maybe TRBD2 (6 bases). The CDR3 length is 17 residues. The V and J ends lost 2 bases and 4 bases respectively, with 19 bases between them. The germline V gene encodes CDR1 SGHVS and CDR2 FNYEAQ. The CDR3 DNA sequence: TGTGCCAGCAGCTTACCGCTGACGGGAGACACAGCAGATACGCAGTATTTT. Amino acids: CASSLPLTGDTADTQYF.

This clonotype was detected only a few times. The genes are TRBV27 and TRBJ2-1; a possible D gene is TRBD2 (6 bases). CDR1 is MNHEY and CDR2 is SMNVEV in the germline V gene (reference sequence). The V end lost 3 bases, the J end lost 5 bases, and 14 bases lay between the germline ends. The CDR3 runs to 15 residues. The CDR3 nucleotides read TGTGCCAGCAGTTTCTCCCCGGGACTGGACAATGAGCAGTTCTTC. Amino acids: CASSFSPGLDNEQFF.

This clonotype was detected only a few times. The CDR3 DNA follows: TGTGCCAGCAGCTTAGCTGACGGGGTTCCGAACACCGGGGAGCTGTTTTTT. This encodes CASSLADGVPNTGELFF. J is TRBJ2-2 and V is TRBV7-2; D is perhaps TRBD2 (5 bases). The V end was cut by 0 bases, the J end by 0 bases, with 11 bases between. Per the germline V gene, CDR1 is SGHTA and CDR2 is FQGNSA. The CDR3 is 17 amino acids.

This clonotype appeared a few times. The chain employs TRBV4-3 and TRBJ1-5, with D perhaps TRBD1 (6 bases). In germline, CDR1 is LGHNA, CDR2 YSLEER. The V and J ends lost 3 bases and 4 bases respectively, with 13 bases between them. The CDR3 consists of 15 residues. The CDR3 loop reads CASSQGRGVNQPQHF. The CDR3, as DNA: TGCGCCAGCAGCCAGGGGAGGGGGGTGAATCAGCCCCAGCATTTT.

The chain is built from TRBV12-3 or TRBV12-4 and TRBJ2-7, with a weak D call TRBD1 (5 bases). V gave up 6 bases and J gave up 6 bases, with 12 bases separating them. The CDR3 runs 12 residues. DNA of the CDR3: TGTGCCAGCAGAAAGCAGGGTGGCGAGCAGTACTTC. It specifies CASRKQGGEQYF.

There are a few counts of this clonotype. This chain uses TRBV7-9 with TRBJ1-1; no clear D gene. Germline CDR1 SEHNR, CDR2 FQNEAQ (reference sequence). The V end was cut by 1 base, the J end by 7 bases, with 7 bases between. This CDR3 has 12 residues. In nucleotides, the CDR3 is TGTGCCAGCAGCTTAGTCGGGGTTGAAGCTTTCTTT. It encodes CASSLVGVEAFF.

J is TRBJ1-1 and V is TRBV7-9, with a tentative D call TRBD1 (6 bases). The CDR3 extends over 13 amino acids. The germline V gene has CDR1 SEHNR and CDR2 FQNEAQ (reference sequence). V dropped 7 bases and J dropped 6 bases, with 15 bases sitting between them. CDR3 DNA: TGTGCCAGCAAAACAGGGCCCGTCGCTGAAGCTTTCTTT. Its protein is CASKTGPVAEAFF.

The gene calls are TRBV20-1 and TRBJ1-1; D remains ambiguous. The CDR3 totals 13 residues. Germline values: CDR1 DFQATT, CDR2 SNEGSKA (reference sequence). Deletions cut 7 bases from V and 1 base from J, with 13 bases between. The CDR3 DNA reads TGCAGTGGTTATGGGTTCTCGAACACTGAAGCTTTCTTT. Its protein is CSGYGFSNTEAFF.

The sample holds a few counts of this clonotype. The rearrangement uses TRBV27 and TRBJ2-1; tentatively, D is TRBD1 (6 bases). Germline V gene lookup returns CDR1 MNHEY and CDR2 SMNVEV (reference sequence). This CDR3 contains 12 residues. The CDR3 DNA reads TGTGCATCAGGGGCGCCTGTAAGTGAGCAGTTCTTC. This codes for CASGAPVSEQFF.

The chain carries TRBV20-1 and TRBJ2-1; TRBD2 aligns across 8 bases. Germline CDR1 and CDR2: DFQATT and SNEGSKA (reference sequence). Unmatched junction bases numbered 6, after V lost 0 bases and J lost 2 bases. This CDR3 has 16 residues. CDR3 amino acids: CSARELRGETYNEQFF. DNA of the CDR3: TGCAGTGCTAGAGAGCTGCGGGGGGAGACCTACAATGAGCAGTTCTTC.

This clonotype has only a few counts. This sequence joins TRBV27 and TRBJ2-7, with 9 bases identical to TRBD2. Germline lookup yields CDR1 MNHEY and CDR2 SMNVEV (reference sequence). J lost 1 base, V lost 9 bases, and 7 bases had no gene match. The CDR3 consists of 14 residues. In DNA, the CDR3 is TGTGCCAGTGCTAGCGGGATGCGGTCCTACGAGCAGTACTTC. It translates to CASASGMRSYEQYF.

This clonotype appeared a few times. The chain uses TRBV5-1 and TRBJ2-5; D is perhaps TRBD2 (5 bases). This CDR3 region has 15 residues. V gave up 0 bases and J gave up 7 bases, with 16 bases separating them. Looked up from germline, CDR1 is SGHRS and CDR2 is YFSETQ. The CDR3 loop is CASSLVRGEGATQYF. CDR3 sequence (DNA): TGCGCCAGCAGCTTGGTTCGTGGAGAGGGCGCGACCCAGTACTTC.

This clonotype came up many times. V usage is TRBV9 and J usage is TRBJ1-1; D gene unclear. The CDR3 loop spans 15 amino acids. CDR1 is SGDLS, CDR2 YYNGEE, per germline. With 3 bases removed from V and 7 bases from J, the gap between germline ends came to 19 bases. Here the CDR3 DNA reads TGTGCCAGCAGCGCCGGGAGCCTCGTTATGAGTGAAGCTTTCTTT. Amino acids: CASSAGSLVMSEAFF.

This clonotype was picked up a small number of times. The chain carries TRBV24-1 and TRBJ2-2, with a possible D match to TRBD1 (6 bases). Germline values: CDR1 KGHDR, CDR2 SFDVKD. The CDR3 covers 15 residues. Trimming pared 7 bases from V and 3 bases from J, leaving 14 bases between. The DNA of the CDR3 is TGTGCCACCAGCGAAACCGGGACATACACCGGGGAGCTGTTTTTT. Its protein is CATSETGTYTGELFF.

In its sample, this clonotype was seen a few times. The chain links TRBV12-3 or TRBV12-4 to TRBJ2-3; TRBD2 might be the D (5 bases). V lost 2 bases, J lost 4 bases, and 10 bases lay in between. This CDR3 has 14 amino acids. The CDR3 DNA reads as TGTGCCAGCAGTTTATACGGGGTTCCAGATACGCAGTATTTT. This translates into CASSLYGVPDTQYF.